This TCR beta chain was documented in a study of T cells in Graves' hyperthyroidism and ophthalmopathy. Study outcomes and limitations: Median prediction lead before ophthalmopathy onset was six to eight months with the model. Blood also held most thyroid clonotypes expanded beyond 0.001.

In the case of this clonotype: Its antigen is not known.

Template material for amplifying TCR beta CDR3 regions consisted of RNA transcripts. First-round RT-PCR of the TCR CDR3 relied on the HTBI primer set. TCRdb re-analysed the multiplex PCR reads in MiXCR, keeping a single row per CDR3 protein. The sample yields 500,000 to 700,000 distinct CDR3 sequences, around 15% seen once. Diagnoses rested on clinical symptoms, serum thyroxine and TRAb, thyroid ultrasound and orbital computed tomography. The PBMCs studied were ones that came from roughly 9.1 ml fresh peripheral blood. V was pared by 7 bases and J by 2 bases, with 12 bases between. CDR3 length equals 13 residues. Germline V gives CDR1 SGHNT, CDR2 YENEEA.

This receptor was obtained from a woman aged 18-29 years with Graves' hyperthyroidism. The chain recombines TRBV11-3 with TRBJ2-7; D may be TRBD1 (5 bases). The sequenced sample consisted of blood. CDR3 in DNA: TGTGCCAGCAATGCAGGGCCGACCTACGAGCAGTACTTC. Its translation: CASNAGPTYEQYF.